This entry features one T cell receptor beta chain sequence. Its antigen is as yet unknown. This CDR3 region has 15 residues. The V end lost 0 bases, the J end lost 2 bases, and 11 bases lay between the germline ends. CDR1 and CDR2 from the germline V gene are SGHKS and YYEKEE (reference sequence). The entry originates in a study of cytomegalovirus exposure and HLA in healthy donors. General study findings and limits: TCR beta V segments were, for the most part, productive about 87% or about 30% of the time in an earlier analysis. According to the study, roughly 180 TCR beta chains were cytomegalovirus-associated. By a later analysis, the bulk of CMV-associated TCR beta chains appeared HLA-restricted.

Use of 60 Vbeta and 13 Jbeta primers characterized the PCR. The assay was immunoSEQ multiplex PCR, and TCRdb's table has in-frame clones only and misses some. The sample holds under 150,000 clones, around 80% seen once. The sequenced sample consisted of PBMCs. The chain uses TRBV5-5 and TRBJ1-2, with a tentative D call TRBD1 (6 bases). The source is a woman aged 35 to 49 in good health and CMV-seronegative. The CDR3 is CASSLAGDTNYGYTF. CDR3 coding DNA: TGTGCCAGCAGCTTGGCAGGGGACACGAACTATGGCTACACCTTC.